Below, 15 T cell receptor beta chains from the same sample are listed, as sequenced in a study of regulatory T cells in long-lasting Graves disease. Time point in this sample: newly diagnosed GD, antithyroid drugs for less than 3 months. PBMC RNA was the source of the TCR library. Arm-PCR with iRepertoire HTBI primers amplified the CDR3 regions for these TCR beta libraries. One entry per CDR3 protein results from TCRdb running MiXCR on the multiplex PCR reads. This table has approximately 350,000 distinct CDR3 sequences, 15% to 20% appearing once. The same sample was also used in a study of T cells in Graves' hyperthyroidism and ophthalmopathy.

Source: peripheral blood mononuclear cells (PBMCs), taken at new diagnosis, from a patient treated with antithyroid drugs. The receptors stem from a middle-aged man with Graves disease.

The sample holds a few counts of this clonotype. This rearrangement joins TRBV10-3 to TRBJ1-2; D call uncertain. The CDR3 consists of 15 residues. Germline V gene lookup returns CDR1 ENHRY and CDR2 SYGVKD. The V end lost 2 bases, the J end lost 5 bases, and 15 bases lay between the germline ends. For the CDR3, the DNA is TGTGCCATCAGTGAGCTGACGGGAGGGCGGTATGGCTACACCTTC. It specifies CAISELTGGRYGYTF.

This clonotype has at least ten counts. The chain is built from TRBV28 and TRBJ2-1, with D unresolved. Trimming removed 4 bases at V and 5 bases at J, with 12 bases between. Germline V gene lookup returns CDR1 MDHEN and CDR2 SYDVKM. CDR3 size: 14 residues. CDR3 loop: CASSSPPPNNEQFF. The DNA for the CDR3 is TGTGCCAGCAGTTCTCCTCCGCCCAACAATGAGCAGTTCTTC.

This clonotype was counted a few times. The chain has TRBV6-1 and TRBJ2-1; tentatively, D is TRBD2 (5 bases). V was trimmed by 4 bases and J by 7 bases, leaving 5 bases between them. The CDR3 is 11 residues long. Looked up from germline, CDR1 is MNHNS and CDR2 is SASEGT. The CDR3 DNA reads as TGTGCCAGCAGTGGGAGGAATGAGCAGTTCTTC. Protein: CASSGRNEQFF.

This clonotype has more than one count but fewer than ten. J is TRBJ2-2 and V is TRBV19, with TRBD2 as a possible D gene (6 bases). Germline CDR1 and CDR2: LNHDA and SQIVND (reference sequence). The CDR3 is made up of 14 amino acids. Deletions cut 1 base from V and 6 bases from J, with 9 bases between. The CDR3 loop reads CASSIGGGAGELFF. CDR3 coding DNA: TGTGCCAGTAGTATAGGAGGAGGGGCCGGGGAGCTGTTTTTT.

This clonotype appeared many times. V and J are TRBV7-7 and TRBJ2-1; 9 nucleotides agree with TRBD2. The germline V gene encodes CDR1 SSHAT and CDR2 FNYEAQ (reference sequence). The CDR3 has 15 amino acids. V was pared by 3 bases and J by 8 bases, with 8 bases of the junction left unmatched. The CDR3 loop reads CASSFALAGMDEQFF. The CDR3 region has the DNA TGTGCCAGCAGCTTTGCGCTAGCGGGGATGGATGAGCAGTTCTTC.

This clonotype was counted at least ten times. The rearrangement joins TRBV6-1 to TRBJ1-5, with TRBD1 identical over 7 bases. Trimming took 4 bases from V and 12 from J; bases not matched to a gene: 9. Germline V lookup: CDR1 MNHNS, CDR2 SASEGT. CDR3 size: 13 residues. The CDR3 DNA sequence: TGTGCCAGCAGTGTGTTGACAGGGCATCTCCAGCATTTT. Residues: CASSVLTGHLQHF.

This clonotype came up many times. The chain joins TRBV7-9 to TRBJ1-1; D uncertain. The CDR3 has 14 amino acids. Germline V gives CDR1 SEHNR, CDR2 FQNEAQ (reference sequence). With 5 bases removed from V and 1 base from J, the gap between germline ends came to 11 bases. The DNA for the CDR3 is TGTGCCAGCAGCCGAGTCTTGGCGAACACTGAAGCTTTCTTT. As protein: CASSRVLANTEAFF.

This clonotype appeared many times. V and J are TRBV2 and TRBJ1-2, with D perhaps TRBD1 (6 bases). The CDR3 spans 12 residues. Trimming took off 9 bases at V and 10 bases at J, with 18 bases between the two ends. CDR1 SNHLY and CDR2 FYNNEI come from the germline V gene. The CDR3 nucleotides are TGTGCCAGTCCCGCAGGGGTACCTCTCTACACCTTC. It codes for CASPAGVPLYTF.

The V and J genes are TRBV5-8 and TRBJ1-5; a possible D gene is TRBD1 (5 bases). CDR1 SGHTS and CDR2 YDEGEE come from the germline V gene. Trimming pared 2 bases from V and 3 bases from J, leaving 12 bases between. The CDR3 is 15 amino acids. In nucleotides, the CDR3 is TGTGCCAGCAGCTTTCACAGGTTCTACAATCAGCCCCAGCATTTT. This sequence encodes CASSFHRFYNQPQHF.

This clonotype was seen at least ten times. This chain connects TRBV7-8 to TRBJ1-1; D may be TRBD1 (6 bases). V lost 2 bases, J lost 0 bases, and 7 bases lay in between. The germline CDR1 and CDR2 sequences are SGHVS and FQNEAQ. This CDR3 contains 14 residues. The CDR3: CASSLWDMNTEAFF. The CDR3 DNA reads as TGTGCCAGCAGCTTATGGGACATGAACACTGAAGCTTTCTTT.

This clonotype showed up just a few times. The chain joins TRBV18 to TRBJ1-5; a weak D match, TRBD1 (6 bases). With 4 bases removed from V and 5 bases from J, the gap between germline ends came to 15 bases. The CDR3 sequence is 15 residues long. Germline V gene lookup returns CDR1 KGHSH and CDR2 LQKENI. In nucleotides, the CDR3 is TGTGCCAGCTCACGCGATACGGGGGCGGATCAGCCCCAGCATTTT. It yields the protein CASSRDTGADQPQHF.

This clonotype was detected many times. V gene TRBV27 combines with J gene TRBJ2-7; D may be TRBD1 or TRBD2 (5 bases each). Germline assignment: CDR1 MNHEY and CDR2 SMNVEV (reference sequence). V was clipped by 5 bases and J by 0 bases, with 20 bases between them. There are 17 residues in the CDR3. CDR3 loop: CASSRKPGTWDSYEQYF. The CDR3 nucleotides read TGTGCCAGCAGTCGAAAACCAGGGACGTGGGACTCCTACGAGCAGTACTTC.

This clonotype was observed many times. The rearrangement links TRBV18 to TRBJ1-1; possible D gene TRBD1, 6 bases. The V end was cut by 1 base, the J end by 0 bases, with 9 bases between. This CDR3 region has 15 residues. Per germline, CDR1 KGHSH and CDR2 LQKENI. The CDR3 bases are TGTGCCAGCTCACCACTGCAGGGGATGAACACTGAAGCTTTCTTT. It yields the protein CASSPLQGMNTEAFF.

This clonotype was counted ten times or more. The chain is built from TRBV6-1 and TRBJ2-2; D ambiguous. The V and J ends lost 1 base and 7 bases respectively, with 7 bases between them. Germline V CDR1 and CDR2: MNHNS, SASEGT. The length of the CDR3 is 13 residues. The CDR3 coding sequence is TGTGCCAGCAGTGAAGTTCCGGGCGGGGAGCTGTTTTTT. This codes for CASSEVPGGELFF.

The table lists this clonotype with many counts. This chain's CDR3 is CASSLGSGYEQYF. In DNA form, the CDR3 reads TGTGCCAGCAGCTTAGGGAGCGGGTACGAGCAGTACTTC. V and J are TRBV11-2 and TRBJ2-7, with a possible D match to TRBD2 (6 bases). CDR1 and CDR2 from the germline V gene are SGHAT and FQNNGV. CDR3 length: 13 amino acids. Trimming took off 1 base at V and 4 bases at J, with 8 bases between the two ends.